These T cell receptor beta chains were read from a single sample in a study of T cell changes during pregnancy in multiple sclerosis. Assay: immunoSEQ multiplex PCR; the TCRdb copy retains only in-frame clones and omits some. The repertoire holds 98,000 or so clones, with roughly 92% as singletons. This material consisted of peripheral blood, taken after pregnancy. Source of these receptors: a female donor with multiple sclerosis, enrolled in a pregnancy study. CDR3s include the opening cysteine and the closing phenylalanine or tryptophan. A D gene is named only where the DNA matches it firmly. Only part of the rows carry a size: once, few, many, or a class if the clone is expanded.

j_call	d_call	clone_size	v_call	cdr3_nt	cdr3_aa
TRBJ2-3	TRBD1	-	TRBV7-8	TGTGCCAGCAGCTTAGATCGGGACAGGGTCGCAGATACGCAGTATTTT	CASSLDRDRVADTQYF
TRBJ2-7	TRBD1	-	TRBV7-6	TGTGCCAGCAGCTCCGCCCTCGGACAGGGTACCTACGAGCAGTACTTC	CASSSALGQGTYEQYF
TRBJ1-1	-	-	TRBV25-1	TGTGCCAGCAGTCGAAACGGGGGGTTGAGCACTGAAGCTTTCTTT	CASSRNGGLSTEAFF
TRBJ2-7	-	-	TRBV2	TGTGCCAGCAGCCGGCGCCCAGCGCGGCACATATCCGAATACGAGCAGTACTTC	CASSRRPARHISEYEQYF
TRBJ2-1	TRBD2	-	TRBV4-2	TGTGCCAGCAGCCGCGAGAGACTAGCGGGAGTCGGCGGCAATGAGCAGTTCTTC	CASSRERLAGVGGNEQFF
TRBJ2-7	TRBD1	-	TRBV4-1	TGCGCCAGCAGCCATACCGGGACAGGGGACGACGAGCAGTACTTC	CASSHTGTGDDEQYF
TRBJ2-2	TRBD2	-	TRBV27	TGTGCCAGCAGTTCCGGGACTAGCGGGAGGCGGGGCACCGGGGAGCTGTTTTTT	CASSSGTSGRRGTGELFF
TRBJ1-1	-	-	TRBV6-4	TGTGCCAGCAGTAGAGGTTCGACCACTGAAGCTTTCTTT	CASSRGSTTEAFF
TRBJ2-7	-	-	TRBV7-9	TGTGCCAGCAGCTTAGTCTCAGGTATTCCTTCCTACGAGCAGTACTTC	CASSLVSGIPSYEQYF
TRBJ1-2	TRBD1	-	TRBV6-5	TGTGCCAGCAGTTACAACGACAGGGGCGGCTACACCTTC	CASSYNDRGGYTF
TRBJ2-7	-	-	TRBV9	TGTGCCAGCAGCGTAGGAGGGACAACTAACGAGCAGTACTTC	CASSVGGTTNEQYF
TRBJ2-2	-	-	TRBV7-6	TGTGCCAGCAGCTTAGACACCGTTACGAACACCGGGGAGCTGTTTTTT	CASSLDTVTNTGELFF
TRBJ2-3	TRBD2	-	TRBV28	TGTGCCAGCAGTCCACTAGCGGATAGCACAGATACGCAGTATTTT	CASSPLADSTDTQYF
TRBJ2-2	TRBD2	-	TRBV4-3	TGCGCCAGCAGCCCTAGCGGGACGGCCAGAGCCGGGGAGCTGTTTTTT	CASSPSGTARAGELFF
TRBJ2-7	-	few	TRBV7-9	TGTGCCAGCAGACGGGATGACTCCTACGAGCAGTACTTC	CASRRDDSYEQYF
TRBJ1-2	-	-	TRBV28	TGTGCCAGCAGTTTACCCCCGGGGTGGGACTATGGCTACACCTTC	CASSLPPGWDYGYTF
TRBJ2-3	TRBD2	-	TRBV7-9	TGTGCCAGCAGCGGGACTAGCGCCGATACGCAGTATTTT	CASSGTSADTQYF
TRBJ2-4	-	-	TRBV18	TGTGCCAGCTCTGCCGGACTAGCCAAAAACATTCAGTACTTC	CASSAGLAKNIQYF
TRBJ1-1	TRBD1	once	TRBV28	TGTGCCAGTCGAGCATGGGACGCAGGGGGCACTGAAGCTTTCTTT	CASRAWDAGGTEAFF
TRBJ2-1	-	-	TRBV29-1	TGCAGCGTTACGACAGGGAGGTATGAGCAGTTCTTC	CSVTTGRYEQFF
TRBJ1-2	TRBD1	-	TRBV18	TGTGCCAGCTCACCACCTTACAGGGACAGTTATTTTAACTATGGCTACACCTTC	CASSPPYRDSYFNYGYTF
TRBJ2-3	TRBD1	-	TRBV6-1	TGTGCCAGCGTTGGGACAGGGTTCACAGATACGCAGTATTTT	CASVGTGFTDTQYF
TRBJ1-5	-	-	TRBV2	TGTGCCAGCAGTGAGCCCCCAGGGTATAGTAGCAATCAGCCCCAGCATTTT	CASSEPPGYSSNQPQHF
TRBJ2-3	-	-	TRBV18	TGTGCCAGCTCACCACCGGCAGGGCTATTAGATACGCAGTATTTT	CASSPPAGLLDTQYF
TRBJ1-2	-	-	TRBV7-9	TGTGCCAGCAGCCCTCCTGGGAGCAACAGTGGCGGCTACACCTTC	CASSPPGSNSGGYTF
TRBJ2-1	-	-	TRBV7-3	TGTGCCAGCAGCCCCGGCGGAGTCTCCTACAATGAGCAGTTCTTC	CASSPGGVSYNEQFF
TRBJ1-3	TRBD1	few	TRBV5-4	TGTGCCAGCAGCACCGGACAGGGGGCGGCTGGAAACACCATATATTTT	CASSTGQGAAGNTIYF